These 11 T cell receptor beta chains originate from one sample sequenced in a study of identical twins. In TCRdb, the 5' RACE reads were re-called with MiXCR into one record per CDR3 protein. Found here are 1.5 million to 2 million distinct CDR3 sequences, about 32% of them singletons; the top ten hold 0.27%. The material sequenced was cord blood. These receptors all stem from a newborn girl in good health.

Of note for this clonotype: This may be a read error, as it is one base from a much larger clone. The chain recombines TRBV10-3 with TRBJ2-7, with D possibly being TRBD2 (5 bases). The germline V gene has CDR1 ENHRY and CDR2 SYGVKD. V was clipped by 10 bases and J by 5 bases, with 12 bases between them. The length of the CDR3 is 11 residues. The CDR3, as DNA: TGTGCCACCGGGAAGGGTGACGAGCAGTACTTC. This encodes CATGKGDEQYF.

This clonotype was seen repeatedly, ten times or more. The chain joins TRBV29-1 to TRBJ2-7; tentatively, D is TRBD2 (6 bases). The CDR3 runs to 14 residues. V gave up 0 bases and J gave up 0 bases, with 9 bases separating them. Germline V gene lookup returns CDR1 SQVTM and CDR2 ANQGSEA. The CDR3 is CSVEERGRSYEQYF. In DNA form, the CDR3 reads TGCAGCGTTGAAGAGCGGGGCCGCTCCTACGAGCAGTACTTC.

In its sample, this clonotype was seen a few times. The chain couples TRBV6-1 to TRBJ2-1; D might be TRBD2 (5 bases). The CDR3 consists of 12 residues. Trimming took 4 bases from V and 11 from J, leaving 12 bases between them. From germline, CDR1 is MNHNS and CDR2 SASEGT. The CDR3 sequence: CASSGNSEQQFF. CDR3 in DNA: TGTGCCAGCAGTGGGAATAGCGAGCAGCAGTTCTTC.

The chain carries TRBV7-2 and TRBJ2-3; D might be TRBD1 (5 bases). This CDR3 is 15 amino acids long. Between the trimmed V and J ends, which lost 4 bases and 0 bases, there was a span of 11 bases. Per germline, CDR1 SGHTA and CDR2 FQGNSA. The CDR3 is CASSWTKTSTDTQYF. The CDR3 coding sequence is TGTGCCAGCAGCTGGACAAAAACTAGCACAGATACGCAGTATTTT.

This clonotype was observed a handful of times. The chain combines TRBV9 with TRBJ2-1; no clear D gene. Per the germline V gene, CDR1 is SGDLS and CDR2 is YYNGEE. The CDR3 length is 17 residues. V lost 5 bases and J lost 0, with 18 bases in between. CDR3 amino acids: CASSYRPHTRSYNEQFF. The DNA of the CDR3 is TGTGCCAGCAGTTATCGTCCTCATACACGCTCCTACAATGAGCAGTTCTTC.

The V gene is TRBV20-1, the J gene TRBJ1-1; D may be TRBD1 (6 bases). V dropped 3 bases and J dropped 6 bases, with 11 bases sitting between them. The CDR3 has 12 amino acids. Germline V gene lookup returns CDR1 DFQATT and CDR2 SNEGSKA (reference sequence). The CDR3 nucleotides read TGCAGTGCTAGGTACAGGGCCCCTGAAGCTTTCTTT. This codes for CSARYRAPEAFF.

This clonotype showed up just a few times. The V and J genes are TRBV20-1 and TRBJ2-1, with D unresolved. The CDR3 is 15 amino acids. Trimming stripped 1 base from V and 4 bases from J, with 14 bases between. Germline assignment: CDR1 DFQATT and CDR2 SNEGSKA (reference sequence). CDR3 sequence reads: CSARVESAPYNEQFF. CDR3 bases: TGCAGTGCTAGAGTCGAAAGCGCACCTTACAATGAGCAGTTCTTC.

This clonotype showed up just a few times. The chain recombines TRBV5-1 with TRBJ2-7; TRBD2 agrees at 12 bases. This CDR3 comprises 16 residues. The germline CDR1 and CDR2 sequences are SGHRS and YFSETQ. V was clipped by 1 base and J by 1 base; unmatched bases: 3. The CDR3 protein is CASSLTSGRQSYEQYF. The CDR3 DNA sequence: TGCGCCAGCAGCTTGACTAGCGGGAGGCAGTCCTACGAGCAGTACTTC. Supplemented by reference TRBV5-1 and TRBJ2-7, the full variable domain reads KAGVTQTPRYLIKTRGQQVTLSCSPISGHRSVSWYQQTPGQGLQFLFEYFSETQRNKGNFPGRFSGRQFSNSRSEMNVSTLELGDSALYLCASSLTSGRQSYEQYFGPGTRLTVT.

This sequence joins TRBV27 and TRBJ1-2, with D perhaps matching TRBD1 (5 bases). The CDR3 contains 14 residues. Trimming pared 3 bases from V and 5 bases from J, leaving 13 bases between. Germline V gene lookup returns CDR1 MNHEY and CDR2 SMNVEV (reference sequence). The CDR3 region is CASSFGTTPYGYTF. CDR3 coding DNA: TGTGCCAGCAGTTTTGGGACCACCCCGTATGGCTACACCTTC.

This clonotype was counted only a few times. V and J are TRBV5-1 and TRBJ2-1, with TRBD2 as a possible D gene (6 bases). The V end lost 4 bases, the J end lost 8 bases, and 10 bases lay between the germline ends. The CDR3 length is 12 residues. Germline V CDR1 and CDR2: SGHRS, YFSETQ. The CDR3, as DNA: TGCGCCAGCAGCGCGACTAGTTATGAGCAGTTCTTC. It translates to CASSATSYEQFF.

The chain joins TRBV12-3 or TRBV12-4 to TRBJ1-2; the D is unclear. V was cut by 6 bases and J by 5 bases, with 16 bases left in between. The CDR3 has 14 amino acids. CDR3 DNA: TGTGCCAGCAGGGCGGGAGCGGGTGGATATGGCTACACCTTC. Amino acids: CASRAGAGGYGYTF.